This record concerns one TCR beta chain sequence. This record belongs to a study of blood T cell repertoires in COVID-19. Across the study: Whether acute or convalescent, the COVID-19 samples came from the United States, Italy and Spain.

Produced via immunoSEQ multiplex PCR; TCRdb's table is partial and in-frame only. This table holds about 140,000 clones, around 81% found once. The CDR3 is made up of 14 amino acids. Germline assignment: CDR1 SGHTA and CDR2 FQGNSA. V lost 3 bases to trimming and J lost 2 bases; unmatched junction nucleotides: 4. V is TRBV7-2 and J is TRBJ2-7; 7 bases match TRBD2. Material: peripheral blood. This sequence originates from a human donor in a cohort sampled during active COVID-19. The CDR3 reads CASSFAGETYEQYF. For the CDR3, the DNA is TGTGCCAGCAGCTTCGCGGGAGAGACCTACGAGCAGTACTTC.